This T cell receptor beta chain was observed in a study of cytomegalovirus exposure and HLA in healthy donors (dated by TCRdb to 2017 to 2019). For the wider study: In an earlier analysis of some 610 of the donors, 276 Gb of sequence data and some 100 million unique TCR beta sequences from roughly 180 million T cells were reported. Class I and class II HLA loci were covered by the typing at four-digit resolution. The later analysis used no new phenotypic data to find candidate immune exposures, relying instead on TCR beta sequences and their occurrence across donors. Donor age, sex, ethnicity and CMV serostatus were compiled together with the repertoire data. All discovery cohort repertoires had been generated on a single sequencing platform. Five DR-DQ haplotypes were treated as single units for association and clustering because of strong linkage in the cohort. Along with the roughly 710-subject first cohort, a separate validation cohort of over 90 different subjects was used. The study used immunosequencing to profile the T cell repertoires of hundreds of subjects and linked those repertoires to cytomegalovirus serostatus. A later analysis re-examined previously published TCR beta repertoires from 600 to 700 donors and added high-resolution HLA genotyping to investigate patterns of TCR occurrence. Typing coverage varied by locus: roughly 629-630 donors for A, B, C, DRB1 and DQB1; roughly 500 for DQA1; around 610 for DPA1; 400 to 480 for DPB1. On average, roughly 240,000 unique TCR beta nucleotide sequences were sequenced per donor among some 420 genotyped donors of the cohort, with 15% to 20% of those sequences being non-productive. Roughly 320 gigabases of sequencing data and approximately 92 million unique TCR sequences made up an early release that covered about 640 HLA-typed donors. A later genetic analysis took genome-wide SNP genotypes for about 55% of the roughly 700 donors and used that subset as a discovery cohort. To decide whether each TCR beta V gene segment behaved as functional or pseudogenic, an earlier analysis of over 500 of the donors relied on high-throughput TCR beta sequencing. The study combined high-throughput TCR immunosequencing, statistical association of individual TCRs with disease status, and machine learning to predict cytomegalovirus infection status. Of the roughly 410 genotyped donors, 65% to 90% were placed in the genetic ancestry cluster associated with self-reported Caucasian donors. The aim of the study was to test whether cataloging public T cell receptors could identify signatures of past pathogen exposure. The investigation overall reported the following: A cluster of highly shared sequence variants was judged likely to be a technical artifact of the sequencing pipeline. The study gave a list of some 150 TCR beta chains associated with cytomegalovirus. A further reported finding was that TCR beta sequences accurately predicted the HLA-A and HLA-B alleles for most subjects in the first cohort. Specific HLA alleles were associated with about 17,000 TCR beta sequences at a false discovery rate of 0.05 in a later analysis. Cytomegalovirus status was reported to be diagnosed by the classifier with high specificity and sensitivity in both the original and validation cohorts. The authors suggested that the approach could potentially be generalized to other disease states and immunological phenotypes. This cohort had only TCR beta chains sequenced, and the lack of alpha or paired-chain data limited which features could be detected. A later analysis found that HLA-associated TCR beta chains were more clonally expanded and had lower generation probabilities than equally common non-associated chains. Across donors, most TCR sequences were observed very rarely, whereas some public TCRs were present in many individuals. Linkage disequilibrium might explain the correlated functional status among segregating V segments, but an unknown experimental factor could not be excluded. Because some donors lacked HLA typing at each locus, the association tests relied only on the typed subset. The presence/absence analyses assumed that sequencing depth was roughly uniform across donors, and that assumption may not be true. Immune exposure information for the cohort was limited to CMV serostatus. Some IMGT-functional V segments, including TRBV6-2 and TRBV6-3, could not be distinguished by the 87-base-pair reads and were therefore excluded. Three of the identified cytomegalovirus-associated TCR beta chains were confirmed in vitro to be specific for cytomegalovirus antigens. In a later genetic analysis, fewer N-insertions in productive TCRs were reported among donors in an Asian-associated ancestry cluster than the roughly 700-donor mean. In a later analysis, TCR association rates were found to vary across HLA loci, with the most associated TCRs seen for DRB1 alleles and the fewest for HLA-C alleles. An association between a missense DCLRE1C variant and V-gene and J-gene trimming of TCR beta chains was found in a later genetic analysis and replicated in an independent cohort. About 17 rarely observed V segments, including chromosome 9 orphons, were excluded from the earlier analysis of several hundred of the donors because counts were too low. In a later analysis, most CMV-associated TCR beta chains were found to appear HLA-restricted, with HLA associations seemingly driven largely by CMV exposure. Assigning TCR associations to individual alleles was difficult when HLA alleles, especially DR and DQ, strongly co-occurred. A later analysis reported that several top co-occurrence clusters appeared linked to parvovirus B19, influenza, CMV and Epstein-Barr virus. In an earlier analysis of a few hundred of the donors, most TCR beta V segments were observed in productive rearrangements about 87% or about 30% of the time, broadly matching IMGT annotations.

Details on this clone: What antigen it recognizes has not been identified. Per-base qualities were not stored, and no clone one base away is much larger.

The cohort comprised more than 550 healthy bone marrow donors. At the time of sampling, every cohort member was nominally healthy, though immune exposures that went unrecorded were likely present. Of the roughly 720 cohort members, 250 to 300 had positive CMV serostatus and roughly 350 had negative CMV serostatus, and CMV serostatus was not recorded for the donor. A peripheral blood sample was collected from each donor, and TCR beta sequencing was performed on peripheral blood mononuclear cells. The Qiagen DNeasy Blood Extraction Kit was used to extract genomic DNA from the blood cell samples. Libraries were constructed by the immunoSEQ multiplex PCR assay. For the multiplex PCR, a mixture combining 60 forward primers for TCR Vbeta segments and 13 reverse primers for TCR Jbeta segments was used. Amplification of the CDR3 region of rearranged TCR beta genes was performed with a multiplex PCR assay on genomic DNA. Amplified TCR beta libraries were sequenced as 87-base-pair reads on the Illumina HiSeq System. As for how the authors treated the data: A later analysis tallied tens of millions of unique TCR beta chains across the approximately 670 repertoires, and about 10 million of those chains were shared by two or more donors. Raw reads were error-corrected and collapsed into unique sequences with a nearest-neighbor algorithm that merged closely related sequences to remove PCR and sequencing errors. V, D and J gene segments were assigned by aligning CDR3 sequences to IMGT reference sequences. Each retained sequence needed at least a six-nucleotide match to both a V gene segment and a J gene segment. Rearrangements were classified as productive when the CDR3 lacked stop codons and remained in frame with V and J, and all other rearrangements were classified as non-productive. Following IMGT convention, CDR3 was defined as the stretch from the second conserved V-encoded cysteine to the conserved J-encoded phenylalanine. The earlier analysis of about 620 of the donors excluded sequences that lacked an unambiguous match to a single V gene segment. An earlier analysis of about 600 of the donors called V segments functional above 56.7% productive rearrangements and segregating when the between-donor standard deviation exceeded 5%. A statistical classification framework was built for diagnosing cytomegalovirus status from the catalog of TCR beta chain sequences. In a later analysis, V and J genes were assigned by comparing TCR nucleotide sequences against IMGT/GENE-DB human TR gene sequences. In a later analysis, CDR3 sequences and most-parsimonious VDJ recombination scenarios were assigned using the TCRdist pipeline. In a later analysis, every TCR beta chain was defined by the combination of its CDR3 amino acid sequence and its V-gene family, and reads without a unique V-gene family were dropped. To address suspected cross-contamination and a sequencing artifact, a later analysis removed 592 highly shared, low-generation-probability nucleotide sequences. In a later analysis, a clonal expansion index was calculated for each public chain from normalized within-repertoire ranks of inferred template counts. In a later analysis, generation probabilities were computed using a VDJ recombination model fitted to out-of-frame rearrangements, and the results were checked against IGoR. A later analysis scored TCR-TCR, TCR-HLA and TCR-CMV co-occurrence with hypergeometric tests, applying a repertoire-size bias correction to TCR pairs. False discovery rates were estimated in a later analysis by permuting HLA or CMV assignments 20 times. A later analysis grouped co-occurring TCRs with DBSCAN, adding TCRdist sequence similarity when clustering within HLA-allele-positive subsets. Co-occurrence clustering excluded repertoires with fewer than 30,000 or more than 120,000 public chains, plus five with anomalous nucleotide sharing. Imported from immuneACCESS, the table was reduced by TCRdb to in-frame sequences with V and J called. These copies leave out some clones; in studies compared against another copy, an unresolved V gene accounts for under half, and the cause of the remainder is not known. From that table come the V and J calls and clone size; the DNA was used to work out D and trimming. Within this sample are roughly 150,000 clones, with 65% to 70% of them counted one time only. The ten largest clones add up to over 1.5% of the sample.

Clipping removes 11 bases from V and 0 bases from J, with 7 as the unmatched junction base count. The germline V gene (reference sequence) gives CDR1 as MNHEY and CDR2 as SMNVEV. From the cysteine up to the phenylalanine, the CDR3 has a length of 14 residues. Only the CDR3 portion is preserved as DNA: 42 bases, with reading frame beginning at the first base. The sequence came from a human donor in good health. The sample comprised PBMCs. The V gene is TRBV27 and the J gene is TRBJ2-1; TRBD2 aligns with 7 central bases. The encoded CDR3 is CAAGGVSSYNEQFF. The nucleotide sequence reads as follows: TGTGCCGCTGGGGGGGTAAGCTCCTACAATGAGCAGTTCTTC.